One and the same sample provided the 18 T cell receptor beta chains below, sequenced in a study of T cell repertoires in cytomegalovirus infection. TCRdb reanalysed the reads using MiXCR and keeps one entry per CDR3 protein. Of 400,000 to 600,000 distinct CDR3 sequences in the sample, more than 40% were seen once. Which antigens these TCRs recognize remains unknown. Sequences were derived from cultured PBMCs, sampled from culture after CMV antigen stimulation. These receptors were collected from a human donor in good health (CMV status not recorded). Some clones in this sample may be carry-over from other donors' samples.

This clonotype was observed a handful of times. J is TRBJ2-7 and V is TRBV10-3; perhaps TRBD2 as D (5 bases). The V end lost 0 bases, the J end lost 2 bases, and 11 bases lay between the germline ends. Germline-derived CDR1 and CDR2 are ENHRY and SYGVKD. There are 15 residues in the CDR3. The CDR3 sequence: CAISESLETTYEQYF. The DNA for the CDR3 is TGTGCCATCAGTGAGTCACTAGAGACGACCTACGAGCAGTACTTC.

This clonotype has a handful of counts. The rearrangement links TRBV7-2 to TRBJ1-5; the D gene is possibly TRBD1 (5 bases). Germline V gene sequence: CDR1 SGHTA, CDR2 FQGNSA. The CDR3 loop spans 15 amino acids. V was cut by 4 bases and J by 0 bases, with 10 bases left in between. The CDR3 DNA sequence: TGTGCCAGCAGCTGGGGGGGAGATAGCAATCAGCCCCAGCATTTT. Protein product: CASSWGGDSNQPQHF. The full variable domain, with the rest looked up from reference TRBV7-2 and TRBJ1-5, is GAGVSQSPSNKVTEKGKDVELRCDPISGHTALYWYRQSLGQGLEFLIYFQGNSAPDKSGLPSDRFSAERTGGSVSTLTIQRTQQEDSAVYLCASSWGGDSNQPQHFGDGTRLSIL.

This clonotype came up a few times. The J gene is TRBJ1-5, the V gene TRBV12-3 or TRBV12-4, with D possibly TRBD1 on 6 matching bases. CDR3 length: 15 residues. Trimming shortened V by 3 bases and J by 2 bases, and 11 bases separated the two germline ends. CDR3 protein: CASSFGGAGNQPQHF. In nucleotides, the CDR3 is TGTGCCAGCAGTTTTGGGGGCGCGGGCAATCAGCCCCAGCATTTT.

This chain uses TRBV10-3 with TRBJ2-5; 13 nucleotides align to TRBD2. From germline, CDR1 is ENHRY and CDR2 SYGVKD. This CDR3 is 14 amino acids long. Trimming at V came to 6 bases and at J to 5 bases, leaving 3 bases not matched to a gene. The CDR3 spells CAIRAGLAGETQYF. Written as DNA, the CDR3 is TGTGCCATCAGAGCGGGACTAGCGGGGGAGACCCAGTACTTC.

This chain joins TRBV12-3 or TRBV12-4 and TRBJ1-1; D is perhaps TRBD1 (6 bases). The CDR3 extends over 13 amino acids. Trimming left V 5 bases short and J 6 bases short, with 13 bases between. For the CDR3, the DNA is TGTGCCAGCAGTCTCAGGGGAAGGGCTGAAGCTTTCTTT. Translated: CASSLRGRAEAFF.

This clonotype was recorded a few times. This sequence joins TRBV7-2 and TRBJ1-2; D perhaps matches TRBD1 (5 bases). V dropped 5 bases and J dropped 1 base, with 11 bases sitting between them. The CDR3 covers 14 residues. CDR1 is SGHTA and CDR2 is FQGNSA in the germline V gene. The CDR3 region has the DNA TGTGCCAGCAGCCGTTCCCAGGGTAACTATGGCTACACCTTC. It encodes CASSRSQGNYGYTF.

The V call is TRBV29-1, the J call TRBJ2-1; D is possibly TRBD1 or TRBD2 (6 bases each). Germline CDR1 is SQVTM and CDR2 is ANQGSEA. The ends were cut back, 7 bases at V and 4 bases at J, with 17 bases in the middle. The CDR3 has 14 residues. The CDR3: CSAERRRGYNEQFF. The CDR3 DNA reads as TGCAGCGCCGAGCGAAGGAGGGGGTACAATGAGCAGTTCTTC.

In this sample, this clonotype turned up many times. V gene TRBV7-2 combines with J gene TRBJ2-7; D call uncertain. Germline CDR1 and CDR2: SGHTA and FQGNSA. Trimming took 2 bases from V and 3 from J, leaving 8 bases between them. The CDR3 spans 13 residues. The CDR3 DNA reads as TGTGCCAGCAGCTTATCCCCAGTCTACGAGCAGTACTTC. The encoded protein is CASSLSPVYEQYF.

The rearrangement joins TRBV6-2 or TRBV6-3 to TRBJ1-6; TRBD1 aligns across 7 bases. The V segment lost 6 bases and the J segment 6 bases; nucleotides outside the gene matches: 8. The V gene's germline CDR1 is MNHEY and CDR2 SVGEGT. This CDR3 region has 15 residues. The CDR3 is CASRTGQSVNSPLHF. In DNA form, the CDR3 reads TGTGCCAGCAGGACGGGACAGTCTGTTAATTCACCCCTCCACTTT.

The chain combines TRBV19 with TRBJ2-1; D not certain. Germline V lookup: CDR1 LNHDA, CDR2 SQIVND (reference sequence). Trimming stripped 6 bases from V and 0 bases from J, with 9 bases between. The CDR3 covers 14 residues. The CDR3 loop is CASRVMSSYNEQFF. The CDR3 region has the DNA TGTGCCAGTAGGGTTATGAGCTCCTACAATGAGCAGTTCTTC.

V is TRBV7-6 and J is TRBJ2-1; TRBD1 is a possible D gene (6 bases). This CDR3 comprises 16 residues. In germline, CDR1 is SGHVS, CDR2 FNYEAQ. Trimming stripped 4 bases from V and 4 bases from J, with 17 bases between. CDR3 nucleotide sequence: TGTGCCAGCAGCTCCCTTAAAGGGGGAGATTACAATGAGCAGTTCTTC. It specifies CASSSLKGGDYNEQFF.

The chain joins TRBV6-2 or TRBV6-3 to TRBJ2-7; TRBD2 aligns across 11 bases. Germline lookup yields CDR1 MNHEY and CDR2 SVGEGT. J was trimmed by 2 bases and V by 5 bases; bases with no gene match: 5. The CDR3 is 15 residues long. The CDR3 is CASSPSGRPPYEQYF. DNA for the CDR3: TGTGCCAGCAGTCCTAGCGGGAGGCCCCCCTACGAGCAGTACTTC.

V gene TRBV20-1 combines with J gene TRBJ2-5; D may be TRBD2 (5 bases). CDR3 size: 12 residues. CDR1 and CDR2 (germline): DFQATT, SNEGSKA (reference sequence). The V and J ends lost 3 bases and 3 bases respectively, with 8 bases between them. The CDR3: CSARRVEETQYF. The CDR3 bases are TGCAGTGCTAGGAGGGTCGAAGAGACCCAGTACTTC.

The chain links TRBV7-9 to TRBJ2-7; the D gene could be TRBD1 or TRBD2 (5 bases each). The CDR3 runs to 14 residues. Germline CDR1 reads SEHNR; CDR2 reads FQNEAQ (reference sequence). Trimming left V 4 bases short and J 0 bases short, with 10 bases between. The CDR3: CASSSTGPSYEQYF. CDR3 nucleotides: TGTGCCAGCAGCTCGACGGGACCCTCCTACGAGCAGTACTTC.

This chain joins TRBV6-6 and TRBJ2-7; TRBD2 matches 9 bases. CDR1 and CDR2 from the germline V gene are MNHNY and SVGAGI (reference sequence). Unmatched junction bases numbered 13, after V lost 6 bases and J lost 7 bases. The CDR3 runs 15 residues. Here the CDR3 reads CASSRWVAGAKEQYF. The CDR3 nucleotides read TGTGCCAGCAGCCGATGGGTAGCGGGGGCCAAGGAGCAGTACTTC.

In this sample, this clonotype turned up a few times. CDR3 residues: CASSVPDHTDTQYF. CDR3 in DNA: TGTGCCAGCAGCGTCCCAGATCATACAGATACGCAGTATTTT. The chain has TRBV9 and TRBJ2-3; D unresolved. Trimming left V 2 bases short and J 3 bases short, with 10 bases between. The CDR3 is 14 amino acids. Germline V gives CDR1 SGDLS, CDR2 YYNGEE.

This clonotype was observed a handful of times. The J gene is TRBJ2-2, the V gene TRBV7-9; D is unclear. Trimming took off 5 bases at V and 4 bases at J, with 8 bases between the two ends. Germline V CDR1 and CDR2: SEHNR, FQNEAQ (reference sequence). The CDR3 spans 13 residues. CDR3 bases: TGTGCCAGCAGCCCTCAACCCACCGGGGAGCTGTTTTTT. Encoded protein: CASSPQPTGELFF. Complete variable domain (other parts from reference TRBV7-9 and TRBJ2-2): DTGVSQNPRHKITKRGQNVTFRCDPISEHNRLYWYRQTLGQGPEFLTYFQNEAQLEKSRLLSDRFSAERPKGSFSTLEIQRTEQGDSAMYLCASSPQPTGELFFGEGSRLTVL.

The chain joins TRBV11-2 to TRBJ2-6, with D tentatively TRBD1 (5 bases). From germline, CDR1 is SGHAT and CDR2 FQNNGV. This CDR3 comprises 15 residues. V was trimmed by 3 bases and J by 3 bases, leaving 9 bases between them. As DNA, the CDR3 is TGTGCCAGCAGCTTTCAAGGGGTTGGGGCCAACGTCCTGACTTTC. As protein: CASSFQGVGANVLTF.